These 23 T cell receptor beta chains originate from one sample sequenced in a study of T cell repertoires in cytomegalovirus infection. In TCRdb, the reads were re-called with MiXCR into one record per CDR3 protein. The sample consists of 250,000 to 400,000 distinct CDR3 sequences, 25% of them appearing once. Antigen specificity for these receptors is unknown. The sequenced sample was cultured PBMCs, obtained from culture after CMV antigen stimulation. Every receptor here comes from a human donor in good health (CMV status not recorded). Some clones in this sample may be carry-over from other donors' samples.

This clonotype appeared a few times. The chain is built from TRBV5-6 and TRBJ1-1; D remains unclear. This CDR3 spans 15 amino acids. V was trimmed by 2 bases and J by 3 bases, leaving 14 bases between them. Germline V gives CDR1 SGHDT, CDR2 YYEEEE. The chain's CDR3 is CASSFDTHRHTEAFF. As DNA, the CDR3 is TGTGCCAGCAGCTTTGATACACACCGACACACTGAAGCTTTCTTT.

This clonotype came up a few times. The chain recombines TRBV10-3 with TRBJ2-3; 12 bases align to TRBD2. The J segment lost 0 bases and the V segment lost 0 bases, leaving 10 bases of the junction unmatched. The CDR3 runs to 20 residues. CDR1 and CDR2 from the germline V gene are ENHRY and SYGVKD. This CDR3 reads CAISESTAASGRASTDTQYF. As DNA, the CDR3 is TGTGCCATCAGTGAGTCCACCGCGGCTAGCGGGAGGGCCAGCACAGATACGCAGTATTTT.

There are a few counts of this clonotype. CDR3 amino acids: CASSRASGQGYEKLFF. DNA of the CDR3: TGTGCCAGCAGCCGCGCGTCGGGACAGGGGTACGAAAAACTGTTTTTT. V and J are TRBV9 and TRBJ1-4, with 10 bases identical to TRBD1. V lost 4 bases, J lost 8 bases, and 11 bases stayed unmatched. Per germline, CDR1 SGDLS and CDR2 YYNGEE. The length of the CDR3 is 16 residues.

The chain combines TRBV6-2 or TRBV6-3 with TRBJ2-7; D remains ambiguous. The germline V and J ends were trimmed by 5 bases and 6 bases, with 17 bases remaining between them. This CDR3 is 14 amino acids long. The germline gives CDR1 MNHEY, CDR2 SVGEGT. The CDR3 coding sequence is TGTGCCAGCAGTCAACCGTGGAAGCCGGGCGAGCAGTACGTC. Translated: CASSQPWKPGEQYV.

This clonotype was found a few times. The V gene is TRBV7-2, the J gene TRBJ2-3, with D unclear. CDR3 length: 14 residues. Germline-derived CDR1 and CDR2 are SGHTA and FQGNSA. V lost 3 bases, J lost 10 bases, and 17 bases lay in between. CDR3: CASSFPSETTPQYF. The CDR3 bases are TGTGCCAGCAGCTTCCCCTCTGAGACCACGCCGCAGTATTTT.

The J gene is TRBJ2-1, the V gene TRBV7-6, with 9 bases fitting TRBD2. The CDR3 is 18 amino acids. Losses at the gene ends were 7 bases for V and 2 bases for J; bases not matched to a gene: 15. Germline values: CDR1 SGHVS, CDR2 FNYEAQ. CDR3 amino acids: CASTGGATSGTTYNEQFF. CDR3 DNA sequence: TGTGCCAGCACCGGGGGGGCGACTAGCGGCACTACCTACAATGAGCAGTTCTTC.

This clonotype turned up a few times. J is TRBJ2-1 and V is TRBV28; D is uncertain. Trimming took 3 bases from V and 3 from J, leaving 18 bases between them. The CDR3 consists of 17 residues. Germline CDR1 MDHEN, CDR2 SYDVKM. CDR3 sequence reads: CASSFFFRRAGYNEQFF. In DNA form, the CDR3 reads TGTGCCAGCAGTTTTTTTTTTCGTCGGGCAGGCTACAATGAGCAGTTCTTC.

The chain carries TRBV5-5 and TRBJ2-2; D remains ambiguous. Per the germline V gene, CDR1 is SGHKS and CDR2 is YYEKEE (reference sequence). Trimming took off 5 bases at V and 6 bases at J, with 11 bases between the two ends. The CDR3 totals 13 residues. The CDR3 sequence is CASRTVPAGELFF. In DNA form, the CDR3 reads TGTGCCAGCAGAACTGTCCCCGCCGGGGAGCTGTTTTTT.

This sequence joins TRBV6-2 or TRBV6-3 and TRBJ2-7; D gene unclear. The CDR3 has 16 amino acids. Germline loops: CDR1 MNHEY, CDR2 SVGEGT. The V gene lost 4 bases and the J gene lost 7 bases, with 23 bases spanning the gap. The CDR3 bases are TGTGCCAGCAGTTCCCCCCTCGTTGGACGGAAGCCGGAGCAGTACTTC. Translated, it gives CASSSPLVGRKPEQYF.

The V and J genes are TRBV6-2 or TRBV6-3 and TRBJ2-2; no definite D call. The ends were cut back, 6 bases at V and 4 bases at J, with 3 bases in the middle. CDR1 is MNHEY and CDR2 is SVGEGT in the germline V gene. CDR3 length: 11 residues. The chain's CDR3 is CASRSTGELFF. CDR3 in DNA: TGTGCCAGCAGGAGCACCGGGGAGCTGTTTTTT.

In its sample, this clonotype was seen many times. This chain connects TRBV18 to TRBJ1-1; D possibly corresponds to TRBD1 (6 bases). The germline gives CDR1 KGHSH, CDR2 LQKENI. The CDR3 is 14 amino acids. The ends were cut back, 4 bases at V and 4 bases at J, with 13 bases in the middle. The CDR3 protein is CASSQIRGTTEAFF. The DNA for the CDR3 is TGTGCCAGCTCACAGATCAGGGGAACCACTGAAGCTTTCTTT.

V and J are TRBV10-2 and TRBJ2-1; TRBD1 agrees at 9 bases. CDR3 length equals 15 residues. With 2 bases clipped from V and 2 bases from J, the junction kept 1 base outside the gene matches. Per the germline V gene, CDR1 is WSHSY and CDR2 is SAAADI. Here the CDR3 reads CASSEGTGPYNEQFF. CDR3 DNA sequence: TGCGCCAGCAGTGAGGGGACAGGGCCCTACAATGAGCAGTTCTTC.

This clonotype was seen a handful of times. This sequence joins TRBV19 and TRBJ1-2; D remains ambiguous. CDR1 LNHDA and CDR2 SQIVND come from the germline V gene (reference sequence). Trimming took off 7 bases at V and 7 bases at J, with 10 bases between the two ends. This CDR3 is built from 11 residues. CDR3 DNA sequence: TGTGCCAGTATGAAACGGGGTGGCTACACCTTC. Translated: CASMKRGGYTF.

This clonotype was detected a few times. The V and J genes are TRBV6-2 or TRBV6-3 and TRBJ2-7; no firm D call. With 5 bases removed from V and 0 bases from J, the gap between germline ends came to 11 bases. This CDR3 comprises 14 residues. CDR1 and CDR2 (germline): MNHEY, SVGEGT. The CDR3 loop reads CASSGPRSSYEQYV. In nucleotides, the CDR3 is TGTGCCAGCAGTGGCCCTAGAAGCTCCTACGAGCAGTACGTC.

A few counts support this clonotype. V usage is TRBV4-3 and J usage is TRBJ1-1; D is possibly TRBD1 (6 bases). V was shortened by 0 bases and J by 0 bases, with 11 bases between the two germline ends. Germline-derived CDR1 and CDR2 are LGHNA and YSLEER. The CDR3 spans 16 residues. The CDR3: CASSQEGGDMNTEAFF. CDR3 coding DNA: TGCGCCAGCAGCCAAGAGGGGGGGGACATGAACACTGAAGCTTTCTTT.

This clonotype was observed at least ten times. The V and J genes are TRBV7-7 and TRBJ2-2; TRBD2 is a possible D gene (6 bases). The germline CDR1 and CDR2 sequences are SSHAT and FNYEAQ (reference sequence). This CDR3 spans 17 amino acids. V lost 5 bases to trimming and J lost 2 bases, with 18 bases between them. Written as DNA, the CDR3 is TGTGCCAGCAGCCCAGACCGAGCGGGTGCAAACACCGGGGAGCTGTTTTTT. Its translation is CASSPDRAGANTGELFF.

The V call is TRBV7-9, the J call TRBJ2-1, with 8 bases that match TRBD2. The CDR3 is 15 amino acids. Trimming removed 7 bases from V and 7 bases from J; junction bases left unmatched: 12. The germline gives CDR1 SEHNR, CDR2 FQNEAQ (reference sequence). CDR3 loop: CASTPGGPRFNEQFF. CDR3 nucleotide sequence: TGTGCCAGCACTCCGGGAGGGCCTCGGTTTAATGAGCAGTTCTTC.

This clonotype has only a few counts. The rearrangement links TRBV19 to TRBJ1-2; 9 nucleotides align to TRBD1. Germline V CDR1 and CDR2: LNHDA, SQIVND (reference sequence). Germline trimming cut 10 bases from V and 4 bases from J; bases unmatched to any gene: 13. The CDR3 covers 15 residues. This CDR3 is CATQLSGTGTYGYTF. DNA for the CDR3: TGTGCCACCCAACTTTCCGGGACAGGGACCTATGGCTACACCTTC.

This clonotype was counted at least ten times. The CDR3 DNA follows: TGTGCCAGCAGCTCCGGGGTAGCGGGGGAGGGGGAGACCCAGTACTTC. Translated: CASSSGVAGEGETQYF. V is TRBV7-2 and J is TRBJ2-5, with TRBD2 matching over 9 bases. The V and J ends lost 4 bases and 5 bases, in that order; junction bases with no gene match: 11. The CDR3 extends over 16 amino acids. Germline values: CDR1 SGHTA, CDR2 FQGNSA.

This clonotype appeared a few times. V and J are TRBV6-2 or TRBV6-3 and TRBJ2-1, with 10 positions matching TRBD2. The V gene's germline CDR1 is MNHEY and CDR2 SVGEGT. CDR3 length: 17 residues. V was clipped by 5 bases and J by 7 bases; unmatched bases: 14. CDR3 in amino acids: CASSRPSGSFTRNEQFF. CDR3 DNA: TGTGCCAGCAGTCGACCTAGCGGGAGTTTCACCCGGAATGAGCAGTTCTTC.

The table lists this clonotype with a few counts. The chain employs TRBV7-2 and TRBJ2-4; the match to TRBD2 covers 9 bases. With 5 bases clipped from V and 1 base from J, the junction kept 12 bases outside the gene matches. In germline, CDR1 is SGHTA, CDR2 FQGNSA. The CDR3 sequence is 18 residues long. The CDR3 protein is CASSLRVVSGSAKNIQYF. CDR3 DNA: TGTGCCAGCAGCCTTAGAGTCGTTAGCGGGAGTGCCAAAAACATTCAGTACTTC.

Ten or more counts support this clonotype. V gene TRBV7-2 combines with J gene TRBJ2-5; D not certain. This CDR3 region has 14 residues. Germline CDR1 reads SGHTA; CDR2 reads FQGNSA. Between the trimmed V and J ends, which lost 2 bases and 6 bases, there was a span of 13 bases. This CDR3 reads CASSLSEGSKTQYF. In nucleotides, the CDR3 is TGTGCCAGCAGCTTAAGTGAAGGATCCAAGACCCAGTACTTC.

The gene calls are TRBV7-3 and TRBJ2-7; D call uncertain. V was trimmed by 5 bases and J by 6 bases, leaving 11 bases between them. Germline V lookup: CDR1 SGHTA, CDR2 FQGTGA. The CDR3 spans 12 residues. The CDR3 region is CASSQQWGEQYF. DNA of the CDR3: TGTGCCAGCAGCCAACAATGGGGCGAGCAGTACTTC.